Listed below are T cell receptor beta chains from one sample, sequenced in a study of T cell responses to AZD1222 COVID-19 vaccine. TCRdb's table, derived via immunoSEQ multiplex PCR, lists solely in-frame clones and lacks some. The data contain around 120,000 clones, roughly 87% of them singletons. Sample: peripheral blood, taken on day 0 of AZD1222 vaccination. The source of these receptors is an adult in good health. Both conserved end residues are part of each CDR3. D genes are given only for firm matches. The size of a clone is reported for some rows only, either as once, few or many, or as a class for expanded clones.

V gene: TRBV18
J gene: TRBJ1-4
clone size: NA
D gene: NA
CDR3 DNA: TGTGCCAGCTCACCAGATAGGCAGTCTAATGAAAAACTGTTTTTT
CDR3 protein: CASSPDRQSNEKLFF

V gene: TRBV19
J gene: TRBJ2-3
clone size: NA
D gene: NA
CDR3 DNA: TGTGCCAGTACCCGAGGTGGCGGGGGCACAGATACGCAGTATTTT
CDR3 protein: CASTRGGGGTDTQYF

V gene: TRBV19
J gene: TRBJ1-1
clone size: few
D gene: NA
CDR3 DNA: TGTGCCAGTAGGACCCAGGGGCCGGGCACTGAAGCTTTCTTT
CDR3 protein: CASRTQGPGTEAFF

V gene: TRBV9
J gene: TRBJ2-7
clone size: few
D gene: TRBD2
CDR3 DNA: TGTGCCAGCAACTTTGCGGGGGAAAAGTCCGAGCAGTACTTC
CDR3 protein: CASNFAGEKSEQYF

V gene: TRBV13
J gene: TRBJ2-7
clone size: NA
D gene: NA
CDR3 DNA: TGTGCCAGCAGCTCCCGATCCCCCGGACTCCGGGGCCTCGAGCAGTACTTC
CDR3 protein: CASSSRSPGLRGLEQYF

V gene: TRBV15
J gene: TRBJ2-3
clone size: NA
D gene: NA
CDR3 DNA: TGTGCCACCAAGCAGGGGACTACAGATACGCAGTATTTT
CDR3 protein: CATKQGTTDTQYF

V gene: TRBV7-9
J gene: TRBJ2-2
clone size: NA
D gene: NA
CDR3 DNA: TGTGCCAGCACCCTTAGTAGACTGAACACCGGGGAGCTGTTTTTT
CDR3 protein: CASTLSRLNTGELFF

V gene: TRBV15
J gene: TRBJ1-5
clone size: NA
D gene: NA
CDR3 DNA: TGTGCCACGGCTCAGGGTAGCAATCAGCCCCAGCATTTT
CDR3 protein: CATAQGSNQPQHF

V gene: TRBV4-2
J gene: TRBJ1-1
clone size: NA
D gene: NA
CDR3 DNA: TGTGCCAGCAGCCAAGATGAGAGGGGCGTGAACACTGAAGCTTTCTTT
CDR3 protein: CASSQDERGVNTEAFF

V gene: TRBV30
J gene: TRBJ2-3
clone size: NA
D gene: NA
CDR3 DNA: TGTGCCTGGAGGGGGTGGACTAGCACAGATACGCAGTATTTT
CDR3 protein: CAWRGWTSTDTQYF

V gene: TRBV11-2
J gene: TRBJ2-1
clone size: NA
D gene: NA
CDR3 DNA: TGTGCCAGCAGAACCTGGGGCCGCAGCTCCTACAATGAGCAGTTCTTC
CDR3 protein: CASRTWGRSSYNEQFF

V gene: TRBV14
J gene: TRBJ1-1
clone size: NA
D gene: NA
CDR3 DNA: TGTGCCAGCAGCCAAGTCGGAAACACTGAAGCTTTCTTT
CDR3 protein: CASSQVGNTEAFF

V gene: TRBV24-1
J gene: TRBJ2-1
clone size: NA
D gene: TRBD1
CDR3 DNA: TGTGCCACCAGTGACCGAAAGACAGGGTTCGGCAATGAGCAGTTCTTC
CDR3 protein: CATSDRKTGFGNEQFF

V gene: TRBV9
J gene: TRBJ2-2
clone size: NA
D gene: TRBD1
CDR3 DNA: TGTGCCAGCAGCGCGAAACCGGGACAGGGTTTGGCCGGGGAGCTGTTTTTT
CDR3 protein: CASSAKPGQGLAGELFF

V gene: TRBV24-1
J gene: TRBJ1-2
clone size: NA
D gene: NA
CDR3 DNA: TGTGCCACCAGTGACAGGGACACTTCTAACTATGGCTACACCTTC
CDR3 protein: CATSDRDTSNYGYTF

V gene: TRBV2
J gene: TRBJ1-1
clone size: once
D gene: NA
CDR3 DNA: TGTGCCACCTTCAGGGATGAAGCTTTCTTT
CDR3 protein: CATFRDEAFF

V gene: TRBV19
J gene: TRBJ1-1
clone size: NA
D gene: NA
CDR3 DNA: TGTGCCAGTAAATCACAGGGAACTGAAGCTTTCTTT
CDR3 protein: CASKSQGTEAFF

V gene: TRBV4-2
J gene: TRBJ2-1
clone size: NA
D gene: NA
CDR3 DNA: TGTGCCAGCAGCCAAGATTTGACTACCGGCAATGAGCAGTTCTTC
CDR3 protein: CASSQDLTTGNEQFF

V gene: TRBV6-5
J gene: TRBJ2-7
clone size: NA
D gene: NA
CDR3 DNA: TGTGCCAGCAGCCTAGACAGGTCCTACGAGCAGTACTTC
CDR3 protein: CASSLDRSYEQYF

V gene: TRBV27
J gene: TRBJ1-3
clone size: NA
D gene: NA
CDR3 DNA: TGTGCCAGCAGAGAAGGGGGTTTCTCTGGAAACACCATATATTTT
CDR3 protein: CASREGGFSGNTIYF

V gene: TRBV5-1
J gene: TRBJ2-7
clone size: NA
D gene: NA
CDR3 DNA: TGCGCCAGCTCCGGGGGCTACCCCTCCGAGCAGTACTTC
CDR3 protein: CASSGGYPSEQYF

V gene: TRBV7-3
J gene: TRBJ2-2
clone size: NA
D gene: NA
CDR3 DNA: TGTGCCAGCAGCGAATCGGGGGAGCTGTTTTTT
CDR3 protein: CASSESGELFF

V gene: TRBV9
J gene: TRBJ2-7
clone size: NA
D gene: TRBD2
CDR3 DNA: TGTGCCAGCAGCCACGCGGGGAGGGACCACGAGCAGTACTTC
CDR3 protein: CASSHAGRDHEQYF

V gene: TRBV11-1
J gene: TRBJ2-5
clone size: NA
D gene: NA
CDR3 DNA: TGTGCCAGCAGCTTAGGAGAGAAAGAGACCCAGTACTTC
CDR3 protein: CASSLGEKETQYF

V gene: TRBV7-2
J gene: TRBJ1-5
clone size: NA
D gene: TRBD1
CDR3 DNA: TGTGCCAGCAGCTCGCGGACAGGGGAAGGTCAGCCCCAGCATTTT
CDR3 protein: CASSSRTGEGQPQHF

V gene: TRBV5-3
J gene: TRBJ2-1
clone size: NA
D gene: TRBD2
CDR3 DNA: TGTGCCAGAAGCTTGGAGGGAGCGGGAGGGTGTAATGAGCAGTTCTTC
CDR3 protein: CARSLEGAGGCNEQFF

V gene: TRBV9
J gene: TRBJ2-1
clone size: NA
D gene: NA
CDR3 DNA: TGTGCCAGCAGCTCCCCTGCCCAGTTGAAAAAATATGTTGATGAGCAGTTCTTC
CDR3 protein: CASSSPAQLKKYVDEQFF

V gene: TRBV7-2
J gene: TRBJ1-2
clone size: NA
D gene: NA
CDR3 DNA: TGTGCCAGCAGCCTGACCGCGACACGTGTGGGCTACACCTTC
CDR3 protein: CASSLTATRVGYTF

V gene: TRBV30
J gene: TRBJ1-2
clone size: NA
D gene: TRBD1
CDR3 DNA: TGTGCCTGGAGTACAGGGGGCGCGGGCTACACCTTC
CDR3 protein: CAWSTGGAGYTF

V gene: TRBV29-1
J gene: TRBJ1-2
clone size: few
D gene: NA
CDR3 DNA: TGCAGCGCAGGGACCCGCGGAGGCTACACCTTC
CDR3 protein: CSAGTRGGYTF

V gene: TRBV4-1
J gene: TRBJ2-4
clone size: NA
D gene: NA
CDR3 DNA: TGCGCCAGCACGTGGAGATTTTCCATTCAGTACTTC
CDR3 protein: CASTWRFSIQYF

V gene: TRBV4-1
J gene: TRBJ2-3
clone size: NA
D gene: TRBD2
CDR3 DNA: TGCGCCAGCAGCCAAGATCACCCTAGCGGGGGCCTCCCCCAGGGTACGCAGTATTTT
CDR3 protein: CASSQDHPSGGLPQGTQYF

V gene: TRBV7-2
J gene: TRBJ1-5
clone size: NA
D gene: NA
CDR3 DNA: TGTGCCAGCAGCTTAGCGTCGGAAGACTACCAGCCCCAGCATTTT
CDR3 protein: CASSLASEDYQPQHF

V gene: TRBV29-1
J gene: TRBJ2-7
clone size: NA
D gene: TRBD1
CDR3 DNA: TGCAGCGTTGTGGGGACAGGGTCTAGCGCCTACGAGCAGTACTTC
CDR3 protein: CSVVGTGSSAYEQYF

V gene: TRBV30
J gene: TRBJ1-4
clone size: NA
D gene: NA
CDR3 DNA: TGTGCCTGGAGAGGGCGGGATGAAAAACTGTTTTTT
CDR3 protein: CAWRGRDEKLFF

V gene: TRBV6-2/TRBV6-3
J gene: TRBJ2-7
clone size: NA
D gene: NA
CDR3 DNA: TGTGCCAGCAGTACGGGAGCCTGGGGGGAGCAGTACTTC
CDR3 protein: CASSTGAWGEQYF

V gene: TRBV2
J gene: TRBJ1-5
clone size: NA
D gene: NA
CDR3 DNA: TGTGCCAGCAGGGGGGACTTCAATCAGCCCCAGCATTTT
CDR3 protein: CASRGDFNQPQHF

V gene: TRBV7-9
J gene: TRBJ2-7
clone size: NA
D gene: NA
CDR3 DNA: TGTGCCAGCAGCAGGGAAGAGTACGAGCAGTACTTC
CDR3 protein: CASSREEYEQYF

V gene: TRBV6-4
J gene: TRBJ2-1
clone size: NA
D gene: TRBD2
CDR3 DNA: TGTGCCAGCAGTGAGGCGGCGGGAGGGTACAATGAGCAGTTCTTC
CDR3 protein: CASSEAAGGYNEQFF

V gene: TRBV3-1/TRBV3-2
J gene: TRBJ2-5
clone size: NA
D gene: NA
CDR3 DNA: TGTGCCAGCAGCCAAGTGGGATTCGCGGAGACCCAGTACTTC
CDR3 protein: CASSQVGFAETQYF

V gene: TRBV6-1
J gene: TRBJ1-4
clone size: NA
D gene: NA
CDR3 DNA: TGTGCCAGCAGTGATCAGGGTGGCGCTAATGAAAAACTGTTTTTT
CDR3 protein: CASSDQGGANEKLFF

V gene: TRBV5-4
J gene: TRBJ2-7
clone size: once
D gene: TRBD1
CDR3 DNA: TGTGCCAGCAGTCGACAGGGGGCGGACGAGCAGTACTTC
CDR3 protein: CASSRQGADEQYF

V gene: TRBV19
J gene: TRBJ1-4
clone size: NA
D gene: TRBD1
CDR3 DNA: TGTGCCAGTAGTCCCAGGGGGCTGGAAGAAAAACTGTTTTTT
CDR3 protein: CASSPRGLEEKLFF

V gene: TRBV11-1
J gene: TRBJ2-7
clone size: NA
D gene: TRBD1
CDR3 DNA: TGTGCCAGCAGCCTAGACAGGGGAAGCTACGAGCAGTACTTC
CDR3 protein: CASSLDRGSYEQYF

V gene: TRBV19
J gene: TRBJ1-5
clone size: NA
D gene: NA
CDR3 DNA: TGTGCCAGTAGTACCCTACTGACACCGGTGAGCAATCAGCCCCAGCATTTT
CDR3 protein: CASSTLLTPVSNQPQHF